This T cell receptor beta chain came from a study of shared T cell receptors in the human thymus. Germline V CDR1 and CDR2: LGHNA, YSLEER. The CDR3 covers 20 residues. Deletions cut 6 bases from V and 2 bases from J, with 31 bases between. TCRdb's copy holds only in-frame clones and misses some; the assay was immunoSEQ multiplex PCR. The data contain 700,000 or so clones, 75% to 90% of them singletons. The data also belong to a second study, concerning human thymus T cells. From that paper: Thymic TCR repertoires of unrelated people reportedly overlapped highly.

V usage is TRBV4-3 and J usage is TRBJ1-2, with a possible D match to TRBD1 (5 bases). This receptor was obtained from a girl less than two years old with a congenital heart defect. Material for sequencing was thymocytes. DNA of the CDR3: TGCGCCAGCAGATTGGGAATTGGGACGGGAGATGTGGGGGAGAACTATGGCTACACCTTC. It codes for CASRLGIGTGDVGENYGYTF.